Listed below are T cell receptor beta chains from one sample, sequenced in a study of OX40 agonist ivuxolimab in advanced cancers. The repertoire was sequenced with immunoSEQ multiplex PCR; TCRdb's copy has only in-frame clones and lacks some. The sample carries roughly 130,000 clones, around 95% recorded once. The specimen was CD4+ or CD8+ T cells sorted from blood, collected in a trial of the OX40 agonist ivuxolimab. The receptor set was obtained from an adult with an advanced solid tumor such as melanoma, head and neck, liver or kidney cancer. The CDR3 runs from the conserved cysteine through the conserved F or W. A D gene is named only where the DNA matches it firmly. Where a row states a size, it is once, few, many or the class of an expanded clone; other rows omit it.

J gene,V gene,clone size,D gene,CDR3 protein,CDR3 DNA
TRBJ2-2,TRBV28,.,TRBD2,CASSLRGGPGELFF,TGTGCCAGCAGTCTCCGGGGGGGACCTGGGGAGCTGTTTTTT
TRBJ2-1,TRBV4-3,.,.,CASSTGAGDNNEQFF,TGCGCCAGCAGCACCGGGGCAGGCGACAACAATGAGCAGTTCTTC
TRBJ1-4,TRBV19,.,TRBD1,CASSKQQGTNEKLFF,TGTGCCAGTAGTAAGCAACAGGGGACTAATGAAAAACTGTTTTTT
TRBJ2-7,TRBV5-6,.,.,CASSLVGDYEQYF,TGTGCCAGCAGCTTGGTGGGAGATTACGAGCAGTACTTC
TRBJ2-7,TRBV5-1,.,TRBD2,CASSLAASGGVSEQYF,TGCGCCAGCAGCTTGGCCGCTAGCGGGGGGGTGAGCGAGCAGTACTTC
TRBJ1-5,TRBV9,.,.,CASSDGRLNQPQHF,TGTGCCAGCAGCGACGGACGTCTCAATCAGCCCCAGCATTTT
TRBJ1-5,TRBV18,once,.,CASSPPGGPLMQPQHF,TGTGCCAGCTCACCACCGGGGGGCCCCTTAATGCAGCCCCAGCATTTT
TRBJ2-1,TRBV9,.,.,CASSVEGGQYNEQFF,TGTGCCAGCAGCGTAGAGGGGGGACAGTACAATGAGCAGTTCTTC
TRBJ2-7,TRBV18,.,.,CASSVDSSYEQYF,TGTGCCAGCTCAGTGGACAGTTCCTACGAGCAGTACTTC
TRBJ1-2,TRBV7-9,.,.,CASSSPAGTVYGYTF,TGTGCCAGCAGCTCACCCGCCGGGACCGTCTATGGCTACACCTTC
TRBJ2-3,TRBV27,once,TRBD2,CASSSGLAKSTAQYF,TGTGCCAGCAGTTCCGGACTAGCAAAGTCGACGGCGCAGTATTTT
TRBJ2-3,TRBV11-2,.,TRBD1,CASSRTGTGGDTDTQYF,TGTGCCAGCAGCCGGACCGGGACAGGGGGCGATACAGATACGCAGTATTTT
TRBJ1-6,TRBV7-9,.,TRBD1,CASSLGQGSSPLHF,TGTGCCAGCAGCTTGGGACAGGGAAGTTCACCCCTCCACTTT
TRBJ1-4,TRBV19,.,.,CASSTGPILNEKLFF,TGTGCCAGTAGTACTGGGCCTATCCTTAATGAAAAACTGTTTTTT
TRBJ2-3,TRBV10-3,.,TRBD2,CAISEPGLADTDTQYF,TGTGCCATCAGTGAACCGGGACTAGCGGACACAGATACGCAGTATTTT
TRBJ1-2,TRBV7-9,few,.,CASSPHGGSVYGYTF,TGTGCCAGCAGCCCTCACGGGGGGTCCGTTTATGGCTACACCTTC
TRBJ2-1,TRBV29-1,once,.,CSVVRSAYNEQFF,TGCAGCGTTGTCAGATCAGCCTACAATGAGCAGTTCTTC
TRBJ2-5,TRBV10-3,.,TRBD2,CAISARLAGERNREETQYF,TGTGCCATCAGTGCCCGACTAGCGGGAGAACGGAATCGGGAAGAGACCCAGTACTTC
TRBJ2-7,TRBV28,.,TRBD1,CASYKARGYEQYF,TGTGCCAGCTACAAGGCCAGGGGGTACGAGCAGTACTTC
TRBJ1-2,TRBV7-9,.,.,CASSLASLLSYGYTF,TGTGCCAGCAGCTTAGCATCGTTACTATCTTATGGCTACACCTTC
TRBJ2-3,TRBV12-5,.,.,CASVGASFSTDTQYF,TGTGCTAGTGTCGGGGCCTCCTTTAGCACAGATACGCAGTATTTT
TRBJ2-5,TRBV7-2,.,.,CASSYQGGQETQYF,TGTGCCAGCAGCTACCAGGGGGGGCAAGAGACCCAGTACTTC
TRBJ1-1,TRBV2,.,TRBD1,CASSEALIGTGASEAFF,TGTGCCAGCAGTGAAGCGCTAATAGGGACAGGGGCTTCTGAAGCTTTCTTT
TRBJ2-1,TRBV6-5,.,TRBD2,CASSRGLAGNNEQFF,TGTGCCAGCAGCCGTGGACTAGCAGGGAACAATGAGCAGTTCTTC
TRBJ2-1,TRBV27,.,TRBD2,CASSGTSGRIAWDEQFF,TGTGCCAGCAGTGGGACTAGCGGGAGAATTGCGTGGGATGAGCAGTTCTTC
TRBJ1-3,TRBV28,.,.,CASSPHMGNTIYF,TGTGCCAGCAGTCCACACATGGGGAACACCATATATTTT
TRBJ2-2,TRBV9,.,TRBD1,CASSVRDRGRSGELFF,TGTGCCAGCAGCGTTCGGGACAGGGGCCGGTCCGGGGAGCTGTTTTTT
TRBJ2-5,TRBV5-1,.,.,CASSLLGGETQYF,TGCGCCAGCAGCTTGCTGGGGGGAGAGACCCAGTACTTC
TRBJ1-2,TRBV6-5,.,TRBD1,CASRPTGADGYGYTF,TGTGCCAGCAGGCCGACAGGGGCGGACGGCTATGGCTACACCTTC
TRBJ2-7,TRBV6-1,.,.,CASSETQGGEQYF,TGTGCCAGCAGTGAAACTCAGGGGGGCGAGCAGTACTTC
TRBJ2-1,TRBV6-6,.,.,CASSYTIDYNEQFF,TGTGCCAGCAGTTACACGATCGATTACAATGAGCAGTTCTTC
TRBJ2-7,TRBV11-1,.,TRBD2,CASSPGLAGEQYF,TGTGCCAGCAGCCCAGGACTAGCGGGGGAGCAGTACTTC
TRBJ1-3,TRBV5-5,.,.,CASSFQPAGNTIYF,TGTGCCAGCAGCTTCCAGCCAGCTGGAAACACCATATATTTT
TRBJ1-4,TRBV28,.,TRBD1,CASSTQGLNEKLFF,TGTGCCAGCAGCACACAGGGGTTAAATGAAAAACTGTTTTTT
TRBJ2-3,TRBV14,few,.,CASSQDNPSDTQYF,TGTGCCAGCAGCCAAGATAACCCTTCAGATACGCAGTATTTT
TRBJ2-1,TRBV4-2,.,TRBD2,CASSPFASGNNEQFF,TGTGCCAGCAGCCCCTTTGCTAGCGGCAACAATGAGCAGTTCTTC
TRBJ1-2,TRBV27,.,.,CASSLSWGYNYGYTF,TGTGCCAGCAGTTTATCGTGGGGGTATAACTATGGCTACACCTTC
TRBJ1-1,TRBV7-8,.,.,CASSRSRGLRTGEAFF,TGTGCCAGCAGCAGATCACGGGGACTCCGAACAGGTGAAGCTTTCTTT
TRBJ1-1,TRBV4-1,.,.,CASSQELEIPAFF,TGCGCCAGCAGCCAAGAATTGGAGATTCCGGCTTTCTTT
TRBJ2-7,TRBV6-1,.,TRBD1,CASSEALYRGHHF,TGTGCCAGCAGTGAAGCGCTTTACAGGGGGCATCACTTC
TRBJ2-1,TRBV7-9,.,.,CASSLRDHAYNEQFF,TGTGCCAGCAGCTTAAGAGATCATGCCTACAATGAGCAGTTCTTC
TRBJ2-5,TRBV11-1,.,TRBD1,CASSFPKGGRVETQYF,TGTGCCAGCAGCTTTCCGAAAGGGGGCAGGGTGGAGACCCAGTACTTC
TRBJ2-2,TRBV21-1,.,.,CASSKQRRGYTGELFF,TGTGCCAGCAGCAAACAGAGGAGGGGTTACACCGGGGAGCTGTTTTTT
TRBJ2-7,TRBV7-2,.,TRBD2,CASSRLAGGYEQYF,TGTGCCAGCAGCCGACTAGCGGGGGGCTACGAGCAGTACTTC
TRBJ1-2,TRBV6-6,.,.,CASSYNGGAQGYTF,TGTGCCAGCAGTTACAATGGGGGGGCGCAGGGCTACACCTTC
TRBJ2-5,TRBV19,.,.,CASRKDQSRAQYF,TGTGCCAGTAGAAAGGATCAATCTCGGGCCCAGTACTTC
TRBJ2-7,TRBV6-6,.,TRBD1,CASSPYSQGTYEQYF,TGTGCCAGCAGTCCCTACTCACAGGGGACCTACGAGCAGTACTTC
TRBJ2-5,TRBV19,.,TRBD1,CASSAWTGKETQYF,TGTGCCAGTAGTGCCTGGACAGGAAAAGAGACCCAGTACTTC